The 17 T cell receptor beta chains below were found in one sample sequenced in a study of human T cells and chemical hapten exposure. The time point here: healthy volunteer bleed at 6 weeks. Unseparated into fractions, whole blood served as the source from which total RNA was extracted. One entry per CDR3 protein results from TCRdb running MiXCR on the RACE reads. This sample has about 65,000 distinct CDR3 sequences, with under 7.5% found just once. The sample was whole blood. The receptors were gathered from a female donor in good health. Some clones in this sample may be carry-over from other donors' samples.

This clonotype was seen more than once but under ten times. V and J are TRBV14 and TRBJ1-5; no reliable D call. The CDR3 is 16 residues long. Germline V gene sequence: CDR1 SGHDN, CDR2 FVKESK. The ends were cut back, 0 bases at V and 3 bases at J, with 12 bases in the middle. The CDR3: CASSQEWALINQPQHF. In nucleotides, the CDR3 is TGTGCCAGCAGCCAAGAATGGGCCCTAATCAATCAGCCCCAGCATTTT.

The V gene is TRBV3-1, the J gene TRBJ2-7; 9 positions agree with TRBD1. This CDR3 region has 19 residues. Germline V lookup: CDR1 LGHDT, CDR2 YNNKEL (reference sequence). V lost 4 bases to trimming and J lost 0 bases; unmatched junction nucleotides: 16. In DNA form, the CDR3 reads TGTGCCAGCAGCCGTAGAGAATCGCCCGGGACAGGGAGCTCCTACGAGCAGTACTTC. Its protein is CASSRRESPGTGSSYEQYF.

Ten or more counts support this clonotype. This chain links TRBV3-1 with TRBJ2-3; TRBD2 agrees at 11 bases. Germline CDR1 and CDR2: LGHDT and YNNKEL (reference sequence). Losses at the gene ends were 4 bases for V and 4 bases for J; bases not matched to a gene: 10. CDR3 length: 17 amino acids. The CDR3 DNA sequence: TGTGCCAGCAGCCGTAGACCGGGACTAGCGGAGGCAGATACGCAGTATTTT. Protein product: CASSRRPGLAEADTQYF.

At least ten counts were recorded for this clonotype. This chain joins TRBV2 and TRBJ1-5, with TRBD1 matching 10 bases. The CDR3 has 16 amino acids. V gave up 4 bases and J gave up 6 bases; unmatched junction bases: 9. Germline lookup yields CDR1 SNHLY and CDR2 FYNNEI. Here the CDR3 reads CASSGRGDRGLQPQHF. The CDR3 DNA reads TGTGCCAGCAGTGGTCGGGGTGACAGGGGGCTTCAGCCCCAGCATTTT.

This clonotype was seen at least ten times. The chain carries TRBV20-1 and TRBJ2-5, with D tentatively TRBD2 (6 bases). The CDR3 has 11 amino acids. With 8 bases removed from V and 4 bases from J, the gap between germline ends came to 11 bases. Germline V gene data show CDR1 as DFQATT and CDR2 as SNEGSKA (reference sequence). The CDR3 DNA sequence: TGCAGTTACAGCGGGTTAGAGACCCAGTACTTC. Translated: CSYSGLETQYF.

This clonotype showed up many times. The V and J genes are TRBV24-1 and TRBJ2-1; no definite D call. Per germline, CDR1 KGHDR and CDR2 SFDVKD. Trimming took off 4 bases at V and 4 bases at J, with 7 bases between the two ends. The CDR3 is made up of 13 amino acids. In DNA, the CDR3 is TGTGCCACCAGTGAGGGTCTTTACAATGAGCAGTTCTTC. Translation: CATSEGLYNEQFF.

CDR3 sequence: CASSQDSLSADIQYF. CDR3 bases: TGCGCCAGCAGCCAAGATTCCCTGTCAGCGGACATTCAGTACTTC. The chain is built from TRBV4-3 and TRBJ2-4; D is perhaps TRBD2 (5 bases). Germline V lookup: CDR1 LGHNA, CDR2 YSLEER. V was shortened by 0 bases and J by 8 bases, with 14 bases between the two germline ends. This CDR3 is built from 15 residues.

This clonotype has a count of ten or more. V gene TRBV5-1 combines with J gene TRBJ2-7; D gene ambiguous. Trimming left V 0 bases short and J 2 bases short, with 18 bases between. This CDR3 is 17 amino acids long. Germline V CDR1 and CDR2: SGHRS, YFSETQ. CDR3 bases: TGCGCCAGCAGCTTGGGCAGGCCTCCCTACCCAGCCTACGAGCAGTACTTC. Translation: CASSLGRPPYPAYEQYF. Based on the CDR3 plus reference TRBV5-1 and TRBJ2-7, the full variable domain is KAGVTQTPRYLIKTRGQQVTLSCSPISGHRSVSWYQQTPGQGLQFLFEYFSETQRNKGNFPGRFSGRQFSNSRSEMNVSTLELGDSALYLCASSLGRPPYPAYEQYFGPGTRLTVT.

This clonotype has only a few counts. This chain links TRBV29-1 with TRBJ2-5; D is perhaps TRBD1 (5 bases). CDR1 and CDR2 from the germline V gene are SQVTM and ANQGSEA. The CDR3 spans 11 residues. Trimming cost V 6 bases and J 4 bases, with 9 bases left between them. The CDR3 DNA reads TGCAGCGTAAGGGGCTCAGAGACCCAGTACTTC. Translating gives CSVRGSETQYF.

The chain combines TRBV20-1 with TRBJ2-7; 9 positions match TRBD2. The V and J ends lost 0 bases and 2 bases, in that order; junction bases with no gene match: 5. The CDR3 sequence is 15 residues long. Germline CDR1 is DFQATT and CDR2 is SNEGSKA (reference sequence). The DNA for the CDR3 is TGCAGTGCTAGAGATTTGTCTAGCGGGACCTACGAGCAGTACTTC. As protein: CSARDLSSGTYEQYF.

Only one count was recorded for this clonotype. A clone one base away is much larger, so this may be a read error. The V and J genes are TRBV20-1 and TRBJ1-3; 10 bases are a match to TRBD1. Germline V CDR1 and CDR2: DFQATT, SNEGSKA (reference sequence). The CDR3 totals 14 residues. In nucleotides, the CDR3 is TGCAGTGCTCGGACAGGGGGGCCTGGAAGCACCATATATTTT. It yields the protein CSARTGGPGSTIYF.

There are a few counts of this clonotype. The V gene is TRBV21-1, the J gene TRBJ2-3; the DNA was not compared with TRBD2, the D call given in the table. TRBV21-1 is deemed a pseudogene. The CDR3 totals 16 residues. The CDR3 DNA reads as TGTGCCAGCAGCAAAGGGACTAGCGGGAGGGTTGATACGCAGTATTTT. This sequence encodes CASSKGTSGRVDTQYF.

This clonotype has only a few counts. The chain joins TRBV4-2 to TRBJ2-3; tentative D call: TRBD2 (6 bases). The germline V gene encodes CDR1 LGHNA and CDR2 YNFKEQ. This CDR3 comprises 15 residues. V lost 3 bases to trimming and J lost 3 bases, with 13 bases between them. The CDR3 nucleotides read TGTGCCAGCAGCCAGACGGGAGAAGCAACAGATACGCAGTATTTT. Its translation is CASSQTGEATDTQYF.

This clonotype occurred many times. This sequence joins TRBV6-6 and TRBJ2-3; maybe TRBD1 (6 bases). CDR3 length equals 14 residues. V was cut by 3 bases and J by 1 base, with 8 bases left in between. Germline values: CDR1 MNHNY, CDR2 SVGAGI (reference sequence). The CDR3 region is CASSYRQGTDTQYF. In DNA, the CDR3 is TGTGCCAGCAGTTATCGACAGGGCACAGATACGCAGTATTTT.

This clonotype was found many times. The chain combines TRBV6-5 with TRBJ2-1; no firm D call. This CDR3 is built from 16 residues. CDR1 and CDR2 (germline): MNHEY, SVGAGI. Trimming cost V 5 bases and J 3 bases, with 17 bases left between them. As DNA, the CDR3 is TGTGCCAGCAGTCAGGACCGTGGTTTATACTACAATGAGCAGTTCTTC. Translated, it gives CASSQDRGLYYNEQFF.

The chain employs TRBV7-9 and TRBJ1-6, with a weak D call TRBD1 (6 bases). The germline gives CDR1 SEHNR, CDR2 FQNEAQ (reference sequence). V dropped 11 bases and J dropped 0 bases, with 17 bases sitting between them. CDR3 size: 16 residues. CDR3 residues: CAVSRGPSSYNSPLHF. CDR3 coding DNA: TGTGCCGTGAGCCGGGGGCCGAGCTCCTATAATTCACCCCTCCACTTT.

Ten or more counts support this clonotype. The V call is TRBV27, the J call TRBJ2-7, with 10 bases matching TRBD2. With 5 bases clipped from V and 2 bases from J, the junction kept 6 bases outside the gene matches. The CDR3 has 15 residues. In germline, CDR1 is MNHEY, CDR2 SMNVEV (reference sequence). The DNA for the CDR3 is TGTGCCAGCAGTCCGACTAGCGGGTTAACCTACGAGCAGTACTTC. This gives the protein CASSPTSGLTYEQYF.